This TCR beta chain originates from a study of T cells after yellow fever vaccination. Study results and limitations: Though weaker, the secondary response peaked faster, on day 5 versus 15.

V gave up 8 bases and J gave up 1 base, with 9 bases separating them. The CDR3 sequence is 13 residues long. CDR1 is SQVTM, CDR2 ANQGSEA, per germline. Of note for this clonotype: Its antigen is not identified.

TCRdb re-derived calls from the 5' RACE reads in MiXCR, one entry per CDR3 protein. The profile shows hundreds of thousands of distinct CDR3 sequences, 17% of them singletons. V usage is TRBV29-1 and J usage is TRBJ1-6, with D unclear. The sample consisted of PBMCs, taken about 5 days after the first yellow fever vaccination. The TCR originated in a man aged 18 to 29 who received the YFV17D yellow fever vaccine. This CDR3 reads CSPGKSYNSPLHF. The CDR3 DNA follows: TGCAGCCCCGGGAAATCCTATAATTCACCCCTCCACTTT.